A selection of T cell receptor beta chains follows, all from one sample in a study of T cells in localized non-small cell lung cancer. Sequencing used immunoSEQ multiplex PCR; TCRdb keeps in-frame clones, though not all of them. Of 950 or so clones in the sample, 24% were seen once. The sequences come from normal lung tissue next to the tumor, collected before any cancer treatment. The origin of the receptors is a woman aged 40 to 75 with stage III lung adenocarcinoma. CDR3s include the opening cysteine and the closing phenylalanine or tryptophan. D genes are given only for firm matches. Where a row states a size, it is once, few, many or the class of an expanded clone; other rows omit it.

>TRBJ2-2|-|TRBV9|-
TGTGCCAGCAGGAGGGGCACCGGGGAGCTGTTTTTT
CASRRGTGELFF
>TRBJ1-5|TRBD1|TRBV29-1|-
TGCAGCGTAGGGACAGCCCCCAATCAGCCCCAGCATTTT
CSVGTAPNQPQHF
>TRBJ1-1|-|TRBV23-1|few
TGCGCCAGCAGTCAATCAGCAGGATACCAGAACACTGAAGCTTTCTTT
CASSQSAGYQNTEAFF
>TRBJ2-2|TRBD2|TRBV29-1|-
TGCAGCGTTGAAGATATAAGCGGGGGGAAGGCCGGGGAGCTGTTTTTT
CSVEDISGGKAGELFF
>TRBJ1-2|-|TRBV12-5|-
TGTGCTAGTGGTTTGGGAGTTATGGAGGGCTACACCTTC
CASGLGVMEGYTF
>TRBJ2-3|-|TRBV6-1|-
TGTGCCAGCAGTGAAGCGCACGGGGGAGTAGATACGCAGTATTTT
CASSEAHGGVDTQYF
>TRBJ2-7|-|TRBV18|few
TGTGCCAGCTCACCACCGCCTAGCGCCCACGAGCAGTACTTC
CASSPPPSAHEQYF
>TRBJ2-3|-|TRBV6-7|-
TGTGCCATCAAGGGATCAGATACGCAGTATTTT
CAIKGSDTQYF
>TRBJ2-1|TRBD2|TRBV28|-
TGTGCCAGCCGCGAAGCCGGGACTAGCGGGAGAAAAGAAGAGCAGTTCTTC
CASREAGTSGRKEEQFF
>TRBJ1-5|-|TRBV12-5|-
TGTGCTAGTGGTTTGGACGGGGGTTCGGGTCAGCCCCAGCATTTT
CASGLDGGSGQPQHF
>TRBJ1-1|-|TRBV29-1|-
TGCAGCGTCCTTTTGGATCCGGGGTACACTGAAGCTTTCTTT
CSVLLDPGYTEAFF
>TRBJ2-1|TRBD2|TRBV11-3|-
TGTGCCAGCAGCTTTTCGACTAGCGGCAATGAGCAGTTCTTC
CASSFSTSGNEQFF
>TRBJ2-5|-|TRBV11-3|few
TGTGCCAGCAGCCCCGGGGGACCTTTCCAAGAGACCCAGTACTTC
CASSPGGPFQETQYF
>TRBJ2-7|-|TRBV9|-
TGTGCCAGCAGCGTAAAGGCAGGGGACAACGAGCAGTACTTC
CASSVKAGDNEQYF
>TRBJ1-2|TRBD1|TRBV10-2|-
TGCGCCAGCAGTGAGGCTTTGTCCGGGACAGGGGTCCATGGCTACACCTTC
CASSEALSGTGVHGYTF
>TRBJ1-1|TRBD1|TRBV18|-
TGTGCCAGCTCACCCTCAACAGGGGTGAACACTGAAGCTTTCTTT
CASSPSTGVNTEAFF
>TRBJ1-2|-|TRBV28|-
TGTGCCAGCAGTTTATTATCGACTGGGCTCTATGGCTACACCTTC
CASSLLSTGLYGYTF
>TRBJ1-2|-|TRBV28|few
TGTGCCAGCAGTTTGGGAGGGAATAACTATGGCTACACCTTC
CASSLGGNNYGYTF
>TRBJ2-7|-|TRBV6-8|few
TGTGCCAGCAGTTCGGGACTCGAAGTAAAGCAGTACTTC
CASSSGLEVKQYF
>TRBJ2-2|TRBD1|TRBV6-8|few
TGTGCCAGCACCGATTGGGGACAGGCGAACACCGGGGAGCTGTTTTTT
CASTDWGQANTGELFF
>TRBJ1-2|TRBD1|TRBV29-1|-
TGCAGCGTTGTAGGGGGCCCGGGGGGCTACACCTTC
CSVVGGPGGYTF
>TRBJ2-6|-|TRBV11-3|medium-sized
TGTGCCAGCAGCTCCGCCTGGGGCTCTGGGGCCAACGTCCTGACTTTC
CASSSAWGSGANVLTF
>TRBJ2-5|-|TRBV18|-
TGTGCCAGCTCACCACCCCAGGAGACCCAGTACTTC
CASSPPQETQYF
>TRBJ1-2|-|TRBV19|few
TGTGCCAGTAGCCCTACCCCGGGGTTTTTGAGTACCTTC
CASSPTPGFLSTF
>TRBJ2-7|TRBD1|TRBV19|-
TGTGCCAGTAGTATATTCCCCGGACAGGGGGCCTTCGAGCAGTACTTC
CASSIFPGQGAFEQYF
>TRBJ1-3|-|TRBV28|few
TGTGCCAGCAGTCTCGGCGCCGGAAACACCATATATTTT
CASSLGAGNTIYF
>TRBJ1-1|-|TRBV9|few
TGTGCCAGCAGTCCCTCGGGGGCGATCCTGGGCACTGAAGCTTTCTTT
CASSPSGAILGTEAFF
>TRBJ1-4|-|TRBV18|few
TGTGCCAGCTCACCAGCGGCAGTTGAAAAACTGTTTTTT
CASSPAAVEKLFF
>TRBJ2-7|-|TRBV29-1|-
TGCAGCGTTGAAGATAGGGGAGACGGTCTAGGCTACGAGCAGTACTTC
CSVEDRGDGLGYEQYF
>TRBJ2-7|-|TRBV15|-
TGTGCCACCAGCAGAGAAAGACTAGGCGACTCCTACGAGCAGTACTTC
CATSRERLGDSYEQYF
>TRBJ2-1|TRBD2|TRBV11-3|-
TGTGCCAGCACCCAGCGGGGGGGCCGGTACCATGAGCAGTTCTTC
CASTQRGGRYHEQFF
>TRBJ2-1|TRBD2|TRBV29-1|large
TGCAGCGTATCCGGGACTAGCGTATACAATGAGCAGTTCTTC
CSVSGTSVYNEQFF
>TRBJ1-2|-|TRBV28|few
TGTGCCAGCCTTCGGGGGGACTACTATGGCTACACCTTC
CASLRGDYYGYTF